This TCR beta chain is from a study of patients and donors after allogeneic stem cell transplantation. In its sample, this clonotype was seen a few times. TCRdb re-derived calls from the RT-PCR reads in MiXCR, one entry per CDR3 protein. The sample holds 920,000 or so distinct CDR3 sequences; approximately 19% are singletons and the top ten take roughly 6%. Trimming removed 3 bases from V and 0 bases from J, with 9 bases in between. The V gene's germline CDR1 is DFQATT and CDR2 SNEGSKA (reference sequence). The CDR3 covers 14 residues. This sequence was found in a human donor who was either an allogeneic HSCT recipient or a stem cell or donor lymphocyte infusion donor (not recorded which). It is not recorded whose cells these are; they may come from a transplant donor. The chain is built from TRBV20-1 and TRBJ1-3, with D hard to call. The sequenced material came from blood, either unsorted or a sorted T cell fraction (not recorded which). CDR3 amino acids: CSARAGSSGNTIYF. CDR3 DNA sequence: TGCAGTGCTAGGGCGGGGTCCTCTGGAAACACCATATATTTT.